This is a list of T cell receptor beta chains from one sample in a study of identical twins. TCRdb independently ran MiXCR on the 5' RACE reads; one entry per CDR3 protein. In the table there are under 1 million distinct CDR3 sequences, over 9% of which are singletons. The same data also went into a second study, on yellow fever vaccine responses in identical twins.

Sequencing was performed on PBMCs. These receptors were taken from a young woman in good health. Both conserved end residues are part of each CDR3. Fields, in order: V gene, J gene, CDR3 protein.

TRBV7-9	TRBJ2-1	CASRGRGVCYNEQFF
TRBV28	TRBJ2-1	CASRRNNEQFF
TRBV5-1	TRBJ2-5	CASSFRDRGFQETQYF
TRBV7-2	TRBJ1-2	CASSLTLGQIYGYTF
TRBV12-3/TRBV12-4	TRBJ2-3	CASSLGLGGPDTQYF
TRBV5-4	TRBJ2-7	CASSLDPGGPYEQYF
TRBV7-9	TRBJ2-7	CASSLTGLAENYEQYF
TRBV11-1	TRBJ2-4	CASSLGWSLKNIQYF
TRBV4-2	TRBJ2-2	CASSQVVSGEDTGELFF
TRBV3-1	TRBJ1-2	CASSQGQPTNYGYTF
TRBV13	TRBJ2-1	CASSWEDTQSYNEQFF
TRBV20-1	TRBJ2-1	CSATGTNTMSSYNEQFF
TRBV11-1	TRBJ2-5	CASSPTGVADYHQETQYF
TRBV20-1	TRBJ2-3	CSAQSSGGATDTQYF
TRBV5-1	TRBJ2-2	CASRTAQLTNTGELFF
TRBV28	TRBJ2-3	CASSTRGDRAKDTQYF
TRBV12-3/TRBV12-4	TRBJ1-6	CASSWTDGPLHF
TRBV6-5	TRBJ1-1	CASSYTGALNTEAFF
TRBV12-3/TRBV12-4	TRBJ2-4	CATNPNITETLAKNIQYF
TRBV20-1	TRBJ2-7	CSARHSGDSYEQYF
TRBV10-3	TRBJ1-2	CAIRDGQGNYGYTF
TRBV14	TRBJ1-1	CASSHGPNTEAFF
TRBV7-6	TRBJ2-7	CASSLGLAGEEQYF